This TCR beta chain comes out of a study of T cell repertoires in cytomegalovirus infection. Across the whole study: CMV infection plus the matching HLA type was flagged by public TCR beta signatures.

This clonotype was observed a handful of times. V was shortened by 3 bases and J by 4 bases, with 13 bases between the two germline ends. The CDR3 consists of 15 residues. TCRdb ran MiXCR on the reads and lists one entry per CDR3 protein. The table includes about 740,000 distinct CDR3 sequences, less than 40% detected once. The chain uses TRBV12-3 or TRBV12-4 and TRBJ1-5; possibly TRBD1 for D (5 bases). The TCR originated in a human donor in good health (CMV status not recorded). Some clones in this sample may be carry-over from other donors' samples. Material for sequencing was PBMCs. This CDR3 is CASSFTAGINQPQHF. The CDR3 nucleotides are TGTGCCAGCAGTTTCACTGCAGGGATAAATCAGCCCCAGCATTTT.